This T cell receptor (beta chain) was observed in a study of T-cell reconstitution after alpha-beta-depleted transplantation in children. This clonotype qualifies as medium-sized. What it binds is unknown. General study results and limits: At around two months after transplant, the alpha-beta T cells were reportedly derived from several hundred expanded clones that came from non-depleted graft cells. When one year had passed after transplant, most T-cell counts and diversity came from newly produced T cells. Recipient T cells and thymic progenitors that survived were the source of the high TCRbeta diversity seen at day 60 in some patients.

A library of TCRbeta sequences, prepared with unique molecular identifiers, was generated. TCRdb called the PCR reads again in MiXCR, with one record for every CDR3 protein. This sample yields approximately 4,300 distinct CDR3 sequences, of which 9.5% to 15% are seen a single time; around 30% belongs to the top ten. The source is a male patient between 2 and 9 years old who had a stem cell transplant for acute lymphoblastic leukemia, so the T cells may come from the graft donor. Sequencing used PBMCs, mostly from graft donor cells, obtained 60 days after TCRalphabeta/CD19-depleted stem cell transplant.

CDR3 sequence: CASSLGGREETQYF. For the CDR3, the DNA is TGTGCCAGCAGCTTAGGGGGTAGGGAAGAGACCCAGTACTTC. The chain recombines TRBV7-9 with TRBJ2-5; unclear D gene. The germline CDR1 and CDR2 sequences are SEHNR and FQNEAQ (reference sequence). Trimming took 1 base from V and 3 from J, leaving 9 bases between them. This CDR3 region has 14 residues.